This is a list of T cell receptor beta chains from one sample in a study of cytomegalovirus exposure and HLA in healthy donors. The assay was immunoSEQ multiplex PCR, and TCRdb's table has in-frame clones only and misses some. The sample has roughly 170,000 clones, around 82% seen once; the top ten hold around 1%. Sequenced: PBMCs. The receptor set was obtained from a man aged 30 to 39 in good health and CMV-seronegative. The CDR3 runs from the conserved cysteine through the conserved F or W. A D gene is named only where the DNA matches it firmly. Not every row has a clone size; where given, it reads once, few, many or a size class.

v_call	j_call	clone_size	d_call	cdr3_nt	cdr3_aa
TRBV2	TRBJ2-7	-	-	TGTGCCAGCAGGTCGGCGGGACCGTCCCTCTACGAGCAGTACTTC	CASRSAGPSLYEQYF
TRBV19	TRBJ1-5	-	TRBD1	TGTGCCAGTAGTGGGGACAGGCTCATTAATAGCAATCAGCCCCAGCATTTT	CASSGDRLINSNQPQHF
TRBV19	TRBJ2-3	-	TRBD2	TGTGCCAGTAGCTCCCTAGAGGGACTAGCGGGAGATACGCAGTATTTT	CASSSLEGLAGDTQYF
TRBV7-9	TRBJ1-2	-	-	TGTGCCAGCAGCTTCGGGTCGGAGACAGCAGCCCATGGCTACACCTTC	CASSFGSETAAHGYTF
TRBV27	TRBJ2-5	-	TRBD2	TGTGCCAGCGCAGTGGATAAGGGACTAGCGAAAGGAGCCCAAGAGACCCAGTACTTC	CASAVDKGLAKGAQETQYF
TRBV20-1	TRBJ1-3	once	-	TGCAGTGTCAGGGCGGGAAACACCATATATTTT	CSVRAGNTIYF
TRBV2	TRBJ2-3	-	-	TGTGCCACGGCAAACAGGGAAGGCGCAGATACGCAGTATTTT	CATANREGADTQYF
TRBV6-6	TRBJ2-5	-	-	TGTGCCAGCAGTTCGCAGGTTCCGACCCAGTACTTC	CASSSQVPTQYF
TRBV7-8	TRBJ1-2	-	-	TGTGCCAGCACCTCAGTTGATGGCTACACCTTC	CASTSVDGYTF
TRBV5-1	TRBJ1-2	-	-	TGCGCCAGCAGCTTGGCCGGCGTGCCGGGGTATGGCTACACCTTC	CASSLAGVPGYGYTF
TRBV15	TRBJ2-3	-	TRBD2	TGTGCCACCCATCACGGGGGACTAGGGGATACGCAGTATTTT	CATHHGGLGDTQYF
TRBV30	TRBJ1-5	few	TRBD1	TGTGCCTGGAGTGACAGGGGTAATCAGCCCCAGCATTTT	CAWSDRGNQPQHF